This T cell receptor beta chain stems from a study of CD8+ T cells in alopecia areata. Following extraction, RNA underwent reverse transcription to cDNA, which served as the sequencing template. Assay used: immunoSEQ multiplex PCR; TCRdb lists only in-frame clones, some missing. Of roughly 100,000 clones detected, 70% to 90% appear once; the ten largest clones hold approximately 10%. Germline V lookup: CDR1 SGHAT, CDR2 FQDESV (reference sequence). The ends lost 4 bases at V and 4 bases at J; junction bases unmatched: 16. This CDR3 is built from 17 residues. The treatment: oral pan-JAK inhibitor, 5-10 mg twice daily.

The source material was CD8+ T cells sorted from blood, sampled around week 31, from a patient treated with tofacitinib. This clonotype originated in a human donor with alopecia areata. The chain is built from TRBV11-1 and TRBJ2-7; TRBD2 matches 7 bases. The CDR3 loop is CASSSLPFAGAAYEQYF. CDR3 DNA sequence: TGTGCCAGCAGCTCCCTCCCCTTTGCGGGAGCGGCTTACGAGCAGTACTTC. The complete variable domain, with remaining parts taken from reference TRBV11-1 and TRBJ2-7, reads EAEVAQSPRYKITEKSQAVAFWCDPISGHATLYWYRQILGQGPELLVQFQDESVVDDSQLPKDRFSAERLKGVDSTLKIQPAELGDSAMYLCASSSLPFAGAAYEQYFGPGTRLTVT.